The rows below give T cell receptor beta chains drawn from one sample of a study of blood T cell repertoires in COVID-19. The method was immunoSEQ multiplex PCR; TCRdb's version includes in-frame clones alone and lacks a portion of them. The table has approximately 85,000 clones, 75% to 90% seen once; the top ten hold about 3%. The source material was peripheral blood. Receptors were obtained from a woman in her forties or fifties with active or convalescent COVID-19. Both conserved end residues are part of each CDR3. The D gene is left open where the match is weak. Clone size is stated in some rows and not others, as once, few, many or a class when expanded.

abundance,j_gene,d_gene,v_gene,CDR3aa,CDR3nt
NA,TRBJ2-7,NA,TRBV11-2,CASSSVKDSMDF,TGTGCCAGCAGCTCCGTGAAAGACAGTATGGACTTC
NA,TRBJ1-5,NA,TRBV9,CASSADGLTNQPQHF,TGTGCCAGCAGCGCCGACGGGTTAACCAATCAGCCCCAGCATTTT
NA,TRBJ2-5,TRBD2,TRBV18,CASSPPAGFQETQYF,TGTGCCAGCTCACCACCAGCGGGGTTCCAAGAGACCCAGTACTTC
NA,TRBJ1-4,NA,TRBV19,CASSEQGAGKLFF,TGTGCCAGTAGTGAGCAGGGTGCTGGAAAACTGTTTTTT
once,TRBJ2-1,NA,TRBV6-5,CASSYSGGGEQFF,TGTGCCAGCAGTTACTCAGGGGGAGGGGAGCAGTTCTTC
NA,TRBJ2-3,NA,TRBV7-2,CASSSLAGTTQYF,TGTGCCAGCAGCTCCCTAGCAGGTACCACGCAGTATTTT
NA,TRBJ2-3,TRBD2,TRBV19,CASSPRGDSTDTQYF,TGTGCCAGTAGTCCGCGGGGGGATAGCACAGATACGCAGTATTTT
NA,TRBJ1-3,NA,TRBV28,CASNPDTGSGNTIYF,TGTGCCAGCAATCCCGACACCGGCTCTGGAAACACCATATATTTT
NA,TRBJ2-3,TRBD2,TRBV7-3,CASSLAGGSTDTQYF,TGTGCCAGCAGCTTAGCGGGGGGATCCACAGATACGCAGTATTTT
NA,TRBJ1-2,TRBD1,TRBV6-2/TRBV6-3,CASSPTGGKGYTF,TGTGCCAGCAGCCCGACAGGGGGCAAAGGCTACACCTTC
NA,TRBJ2-7,NA,TRBV7-2,CASSLSHEQYF,TGTGCCAGCAGCTTAAGCCACGAGCAGTACTTC
NA,TRBJ1-2,NA,TRBV18,CASSPTQGSYGYTF,TGTGCCAGCTCACCGACGCAGGGTTCCTATGGCTACACCTTC
NA,TRBJ1-2,TRBD1,TRBV7-7,CASSFAHETGANGYTF,TGTGCCAGCAGCTTCGCCCACGAGACAGGGGCGAATGGCTACACCTTC
NA,TRBJ1-2,TRBD1,TRBV28,CASSLEQGPRGYTF,TGTGCCAGCAGTTTAGAACAGGGGCCGCGCGGCTACACCTTC
NA,TRBJ2-7,NA,TRBV27,CASSLGGGGAEQYF,TGTGCCAGCAGCCTAGGGGGTGGGGGTGCCGAGCAGTACTTC
NA,TRBJ2-1,TRBD1,TRBV5-1,CASSSGTGLWNEQFF,TGCGCCAGCAGCTCAGGGACAGGGTTGTGGAATGAGCAGTTCTTC
NA,TRBJ2-1,TRBD2,TRBV7-2,CASSLVGAGGSNEQFF,TGTGCCAGCAGCTTAGTGGGGGCGGGAGGTTCCAATGAGCAGTTCTTC
NA,TRBJ1-1,NA,TRBV7-9,CASSLAQPGTEAFF,TGTGCCAGCAGCCTGGCCCAGCCAGGGACTGAAGCTTTCTTT
NA,TRBJ2-7,TRBD2,TRBV27,CASSLDLAGSYEQYF,TGTGCCAGCAGTTTGGATCTAGCGGGGTCCTACGAGCAGTACTTC
NA,TRBJ1-5,NA,TRBV20-1,CSAKGDQPQHF,TGCAGTGCAAAAGGGGATCAGCCCCAGCATTTT
NA,TRBJ2-7,TRBD2,TRBV6-5,CASSPQAGGPREQYF,TGTGCCAGCAGTCCCCAAGCGGGGGGCCCCCGGGAGCAGTACTTC
NA,TRBJ2-7,TRBD1,TRBV6-6,CASRQQGASYEQYF,TGTGCCAGCAGACAACAGGGGGCCTCCTACGAGCAGTACTTC
NA,TRBJ1-1,TRBD1,TRBV19,CASRTEGANTEAFF,TGTGCCAGTAGGACCGAGGGGGCGAACACTGAAGCTTTCTTT
NA,TRBJ2-1,NA,TRBV4-3,CASSHGQGGDEQFF,TGCGCCAGCAGCCACGGACAGGGAGGGGATGAGCAGTTCTTC
NA,TRBJ1-1,NA,TRBV12-3/TRBV12-4,CASTHYDREAFF,TGTGCCAGCACCCATTACGACAGAGAAGCTTTCTTT
NA,TRBJ2-1,NA,TRBV11-3,CASSLDLSPSGYNEQFF,TGTGCCAGCAGCTTAGATCTTTCGCCCTCGGGTTACAATGAGCAGTTCTTC
NA,TRBJ2-7,TRBD1,TRBV7-2,CASSLGQGKPEQYF,TGTGCCAGCAGCTTGGGACAGGGGAAACCCGAGCAGTACTTC
NA,TRBJ1-2,NA,TRBV5-6,CASSPMTVYGYTF,TGTGCCAGCAGCCCCATGACAGTGTACGGCTACACCTTC
NA,TRBJ2-1,NA,TRBV12-3/TRBV12-4,CASSFGTYNEQFF,TGTGCCAGCAGTTTTGGCACCTACAATGAGCAGTTCTTC
NA,TRBJ2-1,NA,TRBV5-1,CASSLNQGLLNEQFF,TGCGCCAGCAGCTTGAACCAGGGTCTCCTCAATGAGCAGTTCTTC
once,TRBJ2-1,NA,TRBV30,CAWSPGPNEQFF,TGTGCCTGGAGTCCCGGTCCAAATGAGCAGTTCTTC
NA,TRBJ1-2,NA,TRBV3-1/TRBV3-2,CASSRGPGRYGYTF,TGTGCCAGCAGCCGAGGTCCAGGGAGGTATGGCTACACCTTC
NA,TRBJ1-1,TRBD1,TRBV7-8,CASSDSKGATEAFF,TGTGCCAGCAGCGACAGCAAGGGGGCCACTGAAGCTTTCTTT
NA,TRBJ1-1,NA,TRBV13,CASSLRGGLRTEAFF,TGTGCCAGCAGCTTACGGGGGGGGCTTCGCACTGAAGCTTTCTTT
NA,TRBJ2-3,TRBD1,TRBV13,CASSPQGGGTDTQYF,TGTGCCAGCAGCCCACAGGGGGGAGGCACAGATACGCAGTATTTT
once,TRBJ1-5,NA,TRBV5-1,CASSTGWSQPQHF,TGCGCCAGCAGCACAGGGTGGAGTCAGCCCCAGCATTTT
NA,TRBJ1-2,NA,TRBV3-1/TRBV3-2,CASSQVNRALTF,TGTGCCAGCAGCCAAGTAAACAGGGCGCTCACCTTC
NA,TRBJ2-3,NA,TRBV9,CASSYRQTTDTQYF,TGTGCCAGCAGCTATCGACAAACCACAGATACGCAGTATTTT
NA,TRBJ1-2,TRBD1,TRBV6-5,CASSPGQGAAGGYTF,TGTGCCAGCAGTCCTGGACAGGGAGCCGCTGGGGGCTACACCTTC
NA,TRBJ2-3,NA,TRBV3-1/TRBV3-2,CASSPSRTDTQYF,TGTGCCAGCAGCCCGAGTCGCACAGATACGCAGTATTTT
NA,TRBJ2-2,TRBD2,TRBV19,CASSLRTSGGAGTGELFF,TGTGCCAGTAGTCTGCGGACTAGCGGGGGGGCGGGCACCGGGGAGCTGTTTTTT
NA,TRBJ1-3,TRBD1,TRBV6-6,CASNNGQGLNTIYF,TGTGCCAGCAACAATGGACAGGGTTTAAACACCATATATTTT